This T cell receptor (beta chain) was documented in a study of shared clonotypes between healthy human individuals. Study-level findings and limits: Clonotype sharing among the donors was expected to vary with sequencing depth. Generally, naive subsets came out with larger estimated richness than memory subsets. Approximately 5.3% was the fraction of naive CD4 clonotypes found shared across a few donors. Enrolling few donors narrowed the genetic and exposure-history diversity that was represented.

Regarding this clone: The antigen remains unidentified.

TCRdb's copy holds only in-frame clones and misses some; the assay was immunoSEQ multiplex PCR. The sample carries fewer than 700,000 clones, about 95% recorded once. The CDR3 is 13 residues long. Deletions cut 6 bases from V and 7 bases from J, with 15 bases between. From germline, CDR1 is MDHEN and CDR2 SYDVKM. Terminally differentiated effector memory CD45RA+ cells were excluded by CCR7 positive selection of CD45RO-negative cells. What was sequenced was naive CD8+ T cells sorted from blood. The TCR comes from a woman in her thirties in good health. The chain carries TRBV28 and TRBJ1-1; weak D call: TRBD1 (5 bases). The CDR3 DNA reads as TGTGCCAGCAGCCTAATGAGGGGAATTGAAGCTTTCTTT. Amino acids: CASSLMRGIEAFF. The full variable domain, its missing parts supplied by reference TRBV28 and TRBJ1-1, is DVKVTQSSRYLVKRTGEKVFLECVQDMDHENMFWYRQDPGLGLRLIYFSYDVKMKEKGDIPEGYSVSREKKERFSLILESASTNQTSMYLCASSLMRGIEAFFGQGTRLTVV.